This T cell receptor (beta chain) was captured by sequencing in a study of blood T cell repertoires in COVID-19. Study summary: Material from acute and convalescent COVID-19 was sourced from the United States, Italy and Spain. Sources were T cells, B-cell-depleted T cells, or PBMCs; the material itself was cDNA or gDNA.

Only one count was recorded for this clone. Under the authors' procedure: How many nucleated cells were present was estimated from reference gene primer amplification. Sequenced by immunoSEQ multiplex PCR; TCRdb stores in-frame clones only, minus some. For V, J and clone size, that table is used; D and trimming come from the DNA. The table records 150,000 to 180,000 clones, roughly 71% of them present only once. After removal of 4 bases from V and 4 bases from J, the junction contained 10 bases not matched to a gene. Per the germline V gene, CDR1 is MNHEY and CDR2 is SMNVEV (reference sequence). The CDR3 totals 15 residues.

The genes are TRBV27 and TRBJ2-7; 7 nucleotides match TRBD1. The origin of this receptor is a woman older than 75 with acute or convalescent COVID-19. The material sequenced was peripheral blood. CDR3 region: CASSSTGFAEYEQYF. The DNA of the CDR3 is TGTGCCAGCAGTTCGACAGGGTTCGCGGAATACGAGCAGTACTTC.